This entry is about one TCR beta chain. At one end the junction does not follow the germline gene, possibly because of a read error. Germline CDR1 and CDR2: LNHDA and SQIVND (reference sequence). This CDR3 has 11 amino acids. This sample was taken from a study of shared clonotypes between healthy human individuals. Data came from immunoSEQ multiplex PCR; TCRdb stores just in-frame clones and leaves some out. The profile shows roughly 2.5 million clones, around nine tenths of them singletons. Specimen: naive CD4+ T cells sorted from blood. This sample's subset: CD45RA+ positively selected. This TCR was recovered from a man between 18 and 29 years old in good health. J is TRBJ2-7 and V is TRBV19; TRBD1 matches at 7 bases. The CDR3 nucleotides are TGTGCCAGTAGTGAGGACAGGATTCTTTGGTTC. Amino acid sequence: CASSEDRILWF.